The 16 T cell receptor beta chains presented below share a single source sample, sequenced in a study of cytomegalovirus exposure and HLA in healthy donors. With 60 Vbeta and 13 Jbeta primers, the PCR was carried out. The method was immunoSEQ multiplex PCR; TCRdb's version includes in-frame clones alone and lacks a portion of them. The profile shows about 180,000 clones, 65% to 85% of them singletons. The sequenced sample was PBMCs. These receptors were obtained from a woman between 50 and 59 years old in good health and CMV-seropositive.

The V call is TRBV29-1, the J call TRBJ2-5, with 7 bases that match TRBD1. In germline, CDR1 is SQVTM, CDR2 ANQGSEA. The CDR3 length is 12 residues. Trimming cost V 8 bases and J 3 bases; bases outside gene matches: 6. CDR3 DNA: TGCAGCTCCCGGGACAGCGAAGAGACCCAGTACTTC. Translated: CSSRDSEETQYF.

As DNA, the CDR3 is TGTGCCATCAGTGGCGGGACAGGGATTCACGAGCAGTACTTC. It translates to CAISGGTGIHEQYF. The chain couples TRBV10-3 to TRBJ2-7, with 9 positions matching TRBD1. The germline V gene has CDR1 ENHRY and CDR2 SYGVKD. V lost 4 bases to trimming and J lost 5 bases; unmatched junction nucleotides: 6. The CDR3 consists of 14 residues.

Comment on this clone: Other DNA sequences within the sample encode an identical CDR3. The chain joins TRBV28 to TRBJ1-1; 8 nucleotides line up with TRBD1. J gave up 1 base and V 3 bases, and 4 bases lay outside the gene matches. This CDR3 is built from 15 residues. Germline CDR1 and CDR2: MDHEN and SYDVKM. In nucleotides, the CDR3 is TGTGCCAGCAGTTTCACAGGGGGTGCGAACACTGAAGCTTTCTTT. Translating gives CASSFTGGANTEAFF.

V and J are TRBV29-1 and TRBJ1-1; D perhaps matches TRBD1 (6 bases). CDR1 is SQVTM, CDR2 ANQGSEA, per germline. The CDR3 is 13 residues long. Trimming took 7 bases from V and 0 from J, leaving 12 bases between them. The CDR3: CSGGQSLNTEAFF. The CDR3 DNA reads as TGCAGCGGTGGACAGAGTTTGAACACTGAAGCTTTCTTT. The full variable domain, rest sourced from reference TRBV29-1 and TRBJ1-1, is SAVISQKPSRDICQRGTSLTIQCQVDSQVTMMFWYRQQPGQSLTLIATANQGSEATYESGFVIDKFPISRPNLTFSTLTVSNMSPEDSSIYLCSGGQSLNTEAFFGQGTRLTVV.

The V gene is TRBV30, the J gene TRBJ1-5; D not certain. Germline CDR1 is GTSNPN and CDR2 is SVGIG (reference sequence). This CDR3 comprises 13 residues. V lost 1 base, J lost 3 bases, and 7 bases lay in between. CDR3 nucleotides: TGTGCCTGGAGTGGTACAGACAATCAGCCCCAGCATTTT. This encodes CAWSGTDNQPQHF.

The table lists this clone with a few counts. The CDR3 nucleotides are TGCGCCAGCAGCCAAGAGCCACTCACAGGAGGGGGCTACACCTTC. Protein sequence: CASSQEPLTGGGYTF. V usage is TRBV4-3 and J usage is TRBJ1-2; maybe TRBD1 (5 bases). The CDR3 consists of 15 residues. Germline lookup yields CDR1 LGHNA and CDR2 YSLEER. V lost 0 bases and J lost 8, with 16 bases in between.

V and J are TRBV7-2 and TRBJ2-5; TRBD2 is a possible D gene (7 bases). V was trimmed by 5 bases and J by 9 bases, leaving 16 bases between them. The CDR3 extends over 13 amino acids. CDR1 is SGHTA, CDR2 FQGNSA, per germline. CDR3 nucleotides: TGTGCCAGCAGCCGAAGCGGGAAGGGGGCCCAGTACTTC. This translates into CASSRSGKGAQYF.

The chain recombines TRBV5-1 with TRBJ1-1; 11 bases line up with TRBD1. V shed 3 bases, J shed 5 bases, and the junction held 12 bases outside the gene matches. The CDR3 extends over 17 amino acids. Germline V gene data show CDR1 as SGHRS and CDR2 as YFSETQ. The CDR3 nucleotides are TGCGCCAGCAGCTCTCCCAGGGACAGGGGGGATCGGACTGAAGCTTTCTTT. Translating it yields CASSSPRDRGDRTEAFF. The complete variable domain, with remaining parts taken from reference TRBV5-1 and TRBJ1-1, reads KAGVTQTPRYLIKTRGQQVTLSCSPISGHRSVSWYQQTPGQGLQFLFEYFSETQRNKGNFPGRFSGRQFSNSRSEMNVSTLELGDSALYLCASSSPRDRGDRTEAFFGQGTRLTVV.

This rearrangement joins TRBV9 to TRBJ2-7, with TRBD2 identical over 7 bases. CDR3 length equals 17 residues. Germline CDR1 is SGDLS and CDR2 is YYNGEE. The junction had 13 bases not matched to a gene; V was cut back by 2 bases and J by 2 bases. In nucleotides, the CDR3 is TGTGCCAGCAGCGTCCCTCCCGAGATAGCGGGTCCCTACGAGCAGTACTTC. It encodes CASSVPPEIAGPYEQYF.

The rearrangement uses TRBV7-2 and TRBJ1-5, with D hard to call. The germline V gene has CDR1 SGHTA and CDR2 FQGNSA. This CDR3 is built from 13 residues. The V end lost 4 bases, the J end lost 7 bases, and 11 bases lay between the germline ends. CDR3: CASSSLPRQPQHF. The DNA for the CDR3 is TGTGCCAGCAGCTCCCTCCCACGGCAGCCCCAGCATTTT.

The J gene is TRBJ1-1, the V gene TRBV6-6; 8 bases agree with TRBD1. This CDR3 comprises 15 residues. V lost 4 bases and J lost 3; bases outside the gene matches: 7. Germline V lookup: CDR1 MNHNY, CDR2 SVGAGI (reference sequence). CDR3 sequence (DNA): TGTGCCAGCAGTTTCGTACAGGGGGAGGACACTGAAGCTTTCTTT. Translated: CASSFVQGEDTEAFF.

V is TRBV6-5 and J is TRBJ1-4; weak D call: TRBD1 (5 bases). The V end lost 2 bases, the J end lost 7 bases, and 11 bases lay between the germline ends. CDR1 is MNHEY, CDR2 SVGAGI, per germline. This CDR3 is 14 amino acids long. The CDR3 region is CASSYLAGPEKLFF. The CDR3 bases are TGTGCCAGCAGTTACCTAGCGGGACCTGAAAAACTGTTTTTT.

This clone was picked up a small number of times. V and J are TRBV11-2 and TRBJ2-2; TRBD2 matches 10 bases. Trimming at V came to 4 bases and at J to 5 bases, leaving 16 bases not matched to a gene. The length of the CDR3 is 19 residues. The germline V gene has CDR1 SGHAT and CDR2 FQNNGV. The CDR3 here is CASSSIRPSGRARTGELFF. The CDR3 nucleotides read TGTGCCAGCAGCTCAATTAGGCCCAGCGGGAGGGCCAGAACCGGGGAGCTGTTTTTT.

CDR3 sequence: CSVLPHNEQFF. In DNA form, the CDR3 reads TGCAGTGTCCTCCCCCACAATGAGCAGTTCTTC. V and J are TRBV20-1 and TRBJ2-1; no reliable D call. CDR1 and CDR2 (germline): DFQATT, SNEGSKA (reference sequence). Trimming cost V 7 bases and J 5 bases, with 9 bases left between them. The CDR3 is 11 residues long.

The chain is built from TRBV2 and TRBJ2-1, with a weak D call TRBD2 (5 bases). The CDR3 extends over 14 amino acids. The V gene's germline CDR1 is SNHLY and CDR2 FYNNEI. The ends were cut back, 6 bases at V and 0 bases at J, with 9 bases in the middle. The CDR3 loop reads CASRTTSSYNEQFF. The CDR3 coding sequence is TGTGCCAGCAGGACTACGAGCTCCTACAATGAGCAGTTCTTC.

The V call is TRBV12-5, the J call TRBJ1-1, with TRBD1 matching over 8 bases. The CDR3 consists of 13 residues. After removal of 6 bases from V and 4 bases from J, the junction contained 4 bases not matched to a gene. Germline V gene sequence: CDR1 LGHNT, CDR2 FRNRAP. Written as DNA, the CDR3 is TGTGCTAGTGGGTGGGACAGGTTCACTGAAGCTTTCTTT. Protein sequence: CASGWDRFTEAFF.